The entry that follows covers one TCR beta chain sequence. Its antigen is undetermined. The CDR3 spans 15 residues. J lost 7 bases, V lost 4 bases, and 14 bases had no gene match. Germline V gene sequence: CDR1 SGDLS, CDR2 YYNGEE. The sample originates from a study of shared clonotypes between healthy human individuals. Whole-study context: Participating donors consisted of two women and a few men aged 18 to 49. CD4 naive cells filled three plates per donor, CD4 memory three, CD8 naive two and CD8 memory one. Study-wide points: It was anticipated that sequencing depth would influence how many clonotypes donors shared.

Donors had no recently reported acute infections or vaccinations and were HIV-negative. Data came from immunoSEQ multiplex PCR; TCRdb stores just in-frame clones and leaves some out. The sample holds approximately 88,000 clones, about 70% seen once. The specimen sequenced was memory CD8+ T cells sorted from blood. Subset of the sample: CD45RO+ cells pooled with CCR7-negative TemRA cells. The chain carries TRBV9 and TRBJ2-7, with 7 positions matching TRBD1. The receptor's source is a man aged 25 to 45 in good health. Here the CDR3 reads CASSYNQNQGEEQYF. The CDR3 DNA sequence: TGTGCCAGCAGCTATAACCAAAATCAGGGGGAAGAGCAGTACTTC.